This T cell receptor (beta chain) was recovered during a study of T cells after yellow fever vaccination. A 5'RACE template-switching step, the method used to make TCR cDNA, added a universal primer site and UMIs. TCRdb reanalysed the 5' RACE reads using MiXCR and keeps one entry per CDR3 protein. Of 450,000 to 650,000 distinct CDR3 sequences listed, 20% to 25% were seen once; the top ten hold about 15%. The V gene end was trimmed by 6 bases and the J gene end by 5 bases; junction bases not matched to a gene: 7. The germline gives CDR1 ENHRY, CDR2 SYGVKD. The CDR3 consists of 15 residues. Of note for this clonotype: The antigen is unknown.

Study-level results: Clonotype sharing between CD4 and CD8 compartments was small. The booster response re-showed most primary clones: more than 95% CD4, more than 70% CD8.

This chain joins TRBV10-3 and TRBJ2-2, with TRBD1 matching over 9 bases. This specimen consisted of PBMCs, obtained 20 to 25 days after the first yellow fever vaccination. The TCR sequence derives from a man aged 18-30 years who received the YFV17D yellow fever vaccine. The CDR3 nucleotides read TGTGCCATCAGAACGAGGGGACAGGGTACCGGGGAGCTGTTTTTT. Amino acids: CAIRTRGQGTGELFF.